Listed here are 10 T cell receptor beta chains from one sample, sequenced in a study of regulatory T cells in long-lasting Graves disease. Time point noted: newly diagnosed GD, antithyroid drugs for less than 3 months. The TCR library was made from RNA extracted from PBMCs. Combining iRepertoire HTBI primers with Arm-PCR of CDR3 regions, the authors built TCR beta libraries. One entry per CDR3 protein, called by TCRdb with MiXCR from the multiplex PCR reads. The data hold hundreds of thousands of distinct CDR3 sequences, with roughly 15% observed a single time. Another study also made use of these data, one on T cells in Graves' hyperthyroidism and ophthalmopathy.

This specimen consisted of peripheral blood mononuclear cells (PBMCs), obtained at new diagnosis, from a patient treated with antithyroid drugs. The receptor source for this set is a woman aged 40 to 65 with Graves disease.

V gene TRBV20-1 combines with J gene TRBJ2-3, with a tentative D call TRBD1 (6 bases). Trimming pared 2 bases from V and 1 base from J, leaving 10 bases between. Germline V lookup: CDR1 DFQATT, CDR2 SNEGSKA (reference sequence). This CDR3 is built from 14 residues. The CDR3 reads CSARSYRGTDTQYF. The CDR3 nucleotides are TGCAGTGCTAGATCCTACAGGGGCACAGATACGCAGTATTTT.

V gene TRBV5-4 combines with J gene TRBJ1-3, with D maybe TRBD1 (6 bases). V was trimmed by 4 bases and J by 2 bases, leaving 13 bases between them. The CDR3 totals 15 residues. CDR1 is SGHNT, CDR2 YYREEE, per germline (reference sequence). The CDR3 spells CASSREGGAGNTIYF. CDR3 DNA sequence: TGTGCCAGCAGCAGAGAGGGGGGCGCTGGAAACACCATATATTTT.

This clonotype came up many times. The chain has TRBV3-1 and TRBJ1-3; no definite D call. CDR1 and CDR2 (germline): LGHDT, YNNKEL (reference sequence). The CDR3 spans 13 residues. V lost 3 bases to trimming and J lost 0 bases, with 3 bases between them. As DNA, the CDR3 is TGTGCCAGCAGCCAGAACTCTGGAAACACCATATATTTT. This translates into CASSQNSGNTIYF.

This clonotype was counted ten times or more. The genes are TRBV10-3 and TRBJ1-5; D remains unclear. Trimming pared 7 bases from V and 6 bases from J, leaving 7 bases between. The germline CDR1 and CDR2 sequences are ENHRY and SYGVKD. The CDR3 covers 11 residues. For the CDR3, the DNA is TGTGCCATCAAATGTTCTCAGCCCCAGCATTTT. Protein: CAIKCSQPQHF.

This clonotype came up many times. V is TRBV7-9 and J is TRBJ2-3; TRBD2 aligns across 7 bases. The ends lost 5 bases at V and 0 bases at J; junction bases unmatched: 8. Germline V lookup: CDR1 SEHNR, CDR2 FQNEAQ (reference sequence). The CDR3 has 16 amino acids. The CDR3 bases are TGTGCCAGCAGCACCCTAGCGGCCGCCAGCACAGATACGCAGTATTTT. Protein sequence: CASSTLAAASTDTQYF. The full variable domain, completed using reference TRBV7-9 and TRBJ2-3, is DTGVSQNPRHKITKRGQNVTFRCDPISEHNRLYWYRQTLGQGPEFLTYFQNEAQLEKSRLLSDRFSAERPKGSFSTLEIQRTEQGDSAMYLCASSTLAAASTDTQYFGPGTRLTVL.

The rearrangement links TRBV3-1 to TRBJ2-3; TRBD2 aligns across 7 bases. The end of the DNA is better explained by TRBJ2-5, so the J call may be wrong. Germline V CDR1 and CDR2: LGHDT, YNNKEL (reference sequence). This CDR3 has 16 amino acids. The CDR3 DNA sequence: TGTGCCAGCAGCATGACTCGGCGGGGGTTAGGGGAGACCCAGTACTTC. It yields the protein CASSMTRRGLGETQYF.

This clonotype was observed at least ten times. V gene TRBV6-2 or TRBV6-3 combines with J gene TRBJ2-3, with 8 positions matching TRBD1. After removal of 2 bases from V and 6 bases from J, the junction contained 13 bases not matched to a gene. The CDR3 spans 17 residues. Per the germline V gene, CDR1 is MNHEY and CDR2 is SVGEGT. The CDR3 loop is CASSYGLDRGGTDTQYF. The CDR3 nucleotides are TGTGCCAGCAGTTACGGGCTCGACAGGGGAGGTACTGATACGCAGTATTTT.

This clonotype came up a few times. The chain recombines TRBV7-9 with TRBJ2-2; 7 bases align to TRBD1. V lost 8 bases, J lost 4 bases, and 7 bases stayed unmatched. CDR1 and CDR2 from the germline V gene are SEHNR and FQNEAQ (reference sequence). The CDR3 is made up of 14 amino acids. The CDR3, as DNA: TGTGCCAGCGACCCCGACAGGGCCACCGGGGAGCTGTTTTTT. As protein: CASDPDRATGELFF.

There are a few counts of this clonotype. The rearrangement links TRBV18 to TRBJ1-4; D ambiguous. The CDR3 is 14 amino acids. Trimming took off 2 bases at V and 8 bases at J, with 12 bases between the two ends. Germline V gene sequence: CDR1 KGHSH, CDR2 LQKENI. Here the CDR3 reads CASSPKEGNEKLFF. Written as DNA, the CDR3 is TGTGCCAGCTCACCAAAAGAGGGTAACGAAAAACTGTTTTTT.

The rearrangement uses TRBV3-1 and TRBJ1-2; no reliable D call. Germline V gives CDR1 LGHDT, CDR2 YNNKEL (reference sequence). The V gene lost 0 bases and the J gene lost 3 bases, with 23 bases spanning the gap. This CDR3 is 19 amino acids long. The CDR3 DNA reads TGTGCCAGCAGCCAAGATTTGGCAGCTACTCACCCCTCCTACTATGGCTACACCTTC. Encoded protein: CASSQDLAATHPSYYGYTF.